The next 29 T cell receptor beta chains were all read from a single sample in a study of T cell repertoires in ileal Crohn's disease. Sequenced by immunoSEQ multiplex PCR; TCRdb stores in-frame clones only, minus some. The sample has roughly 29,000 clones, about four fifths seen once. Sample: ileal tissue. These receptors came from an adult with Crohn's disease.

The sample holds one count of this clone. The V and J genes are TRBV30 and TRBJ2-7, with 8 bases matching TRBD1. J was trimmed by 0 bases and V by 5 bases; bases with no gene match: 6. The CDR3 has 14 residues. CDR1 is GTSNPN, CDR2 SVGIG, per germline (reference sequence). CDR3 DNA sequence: TGTGCCTGGGGAGCCGGGACAGGCTCCTACGAGCAGTACTTC. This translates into CAWGAGTGSYEQYF. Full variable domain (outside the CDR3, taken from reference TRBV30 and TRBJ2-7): SQTIHQWPATLVQPVGSPLSLECTVEGTSNPNLYWYRQAAGRGLQLLFYSVGIGQISSEVPQNLSASRPQDRQFILSSKKLLLSDSGFYLCAWGAGTGSYEQYFGPGTRLTVT.

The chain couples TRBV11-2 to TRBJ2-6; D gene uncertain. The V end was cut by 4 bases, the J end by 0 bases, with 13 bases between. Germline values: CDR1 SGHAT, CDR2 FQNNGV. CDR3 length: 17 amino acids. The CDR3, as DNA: TGTGCCAGCAGCTCGCTTTCTCGGTCCTCTGGGGCCAACGTCCTGACTTTC. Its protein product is CASSSLSRSSGANVLTF.

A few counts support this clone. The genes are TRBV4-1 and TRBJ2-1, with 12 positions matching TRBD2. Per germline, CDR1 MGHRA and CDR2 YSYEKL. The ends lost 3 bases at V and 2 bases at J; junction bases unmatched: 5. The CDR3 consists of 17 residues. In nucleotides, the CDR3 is TGCGCCAGCAGCCATCCCGGGACTAGCGGGCCCTACAATGAGCAGTTCTTC. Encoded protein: CASSHPGTSGPYNEQFF.

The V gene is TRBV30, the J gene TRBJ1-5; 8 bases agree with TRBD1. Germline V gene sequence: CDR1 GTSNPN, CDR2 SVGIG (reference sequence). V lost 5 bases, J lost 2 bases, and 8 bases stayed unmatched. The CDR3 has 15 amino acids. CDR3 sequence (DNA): TGTGCCTGGGACAGGGGTATGAGAGGCAATCAGCCCCAGCATTTT. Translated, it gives CAWDRGMRGNQPQHF.

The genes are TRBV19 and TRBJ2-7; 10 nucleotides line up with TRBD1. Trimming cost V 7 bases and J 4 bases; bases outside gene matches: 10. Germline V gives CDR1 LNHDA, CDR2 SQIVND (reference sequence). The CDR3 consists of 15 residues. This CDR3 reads CASTIRQGATYEQYF. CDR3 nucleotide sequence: TGTGCCAGTACCATAAGACAGGGGGCTACTTACGAGCAGTACTTC.

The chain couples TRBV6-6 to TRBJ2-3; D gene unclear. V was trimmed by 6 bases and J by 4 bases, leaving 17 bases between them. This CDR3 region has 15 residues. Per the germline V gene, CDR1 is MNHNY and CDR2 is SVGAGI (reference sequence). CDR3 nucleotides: TGTGCCAGCAGACCCGAGGCGTGGTTGGCAGATACGCAGTATTTT. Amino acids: CASRPEAWLADTQYF.

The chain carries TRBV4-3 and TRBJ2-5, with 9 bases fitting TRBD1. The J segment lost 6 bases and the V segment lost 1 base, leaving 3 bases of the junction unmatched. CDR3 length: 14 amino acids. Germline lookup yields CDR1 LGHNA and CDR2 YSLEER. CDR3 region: CASSQGTGAKTQYF. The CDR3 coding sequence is TGCGCCAGCAGCCAAGGGACAGGGGCAAAGACCCAGTACTTC.

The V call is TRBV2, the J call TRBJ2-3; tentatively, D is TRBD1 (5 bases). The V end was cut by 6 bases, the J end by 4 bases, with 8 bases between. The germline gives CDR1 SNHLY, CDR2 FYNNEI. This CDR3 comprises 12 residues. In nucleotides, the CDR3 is TGTGCCAGCAGACAAGGGGCAGATACGCAGTATTTT. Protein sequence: CASRQGADTQYF.

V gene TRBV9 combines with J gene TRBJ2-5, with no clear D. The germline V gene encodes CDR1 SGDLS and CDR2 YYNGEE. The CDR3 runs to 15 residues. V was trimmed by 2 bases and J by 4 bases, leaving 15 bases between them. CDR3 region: CASSVQSSFRETQYF. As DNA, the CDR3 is TGTGCCAGCAGCGTTCAGTCGTCGTTTCGAGAGACCCAGTACTTC.

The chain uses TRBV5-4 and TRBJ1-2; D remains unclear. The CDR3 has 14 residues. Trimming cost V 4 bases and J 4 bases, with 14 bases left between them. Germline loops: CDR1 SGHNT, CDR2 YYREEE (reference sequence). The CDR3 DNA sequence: TGTGCCAGCAGCACCGGACGGACTGGCTATGGCTACACCTTC. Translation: CASSTGRTGYGYTF.

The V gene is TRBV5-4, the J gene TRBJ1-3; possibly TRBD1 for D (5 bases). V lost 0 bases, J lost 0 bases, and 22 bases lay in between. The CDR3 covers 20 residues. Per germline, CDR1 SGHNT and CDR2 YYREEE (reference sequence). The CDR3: CASSLDFLNRPPYSGNTIYF. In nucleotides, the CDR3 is TGTGCCAGCAGCTTGGACTTTTTGAACAGGCCTCCTTACTCTGGAAACACCATATATTTT.

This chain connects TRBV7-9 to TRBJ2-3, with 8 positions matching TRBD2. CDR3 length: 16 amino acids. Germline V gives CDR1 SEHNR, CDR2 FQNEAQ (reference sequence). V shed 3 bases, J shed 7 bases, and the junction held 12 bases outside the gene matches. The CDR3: CASSLSGLAGFNTQYF. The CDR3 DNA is TGTGCCAGCAGCTTGTCGGGGTTAGCGGGGTTCAATACGCAGTATTTT. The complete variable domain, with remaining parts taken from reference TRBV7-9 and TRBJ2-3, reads DTGVSQNPRHKITKRGQNVTFRCDPISEHNRLYWYRQTLGQGPEFLTYFQNEAQLEKSRLLSDRFSAERPKGSFSTLEIQRTEQGDSAMYLCASSLSGLAGFNTQYFGPGTRLTVL.

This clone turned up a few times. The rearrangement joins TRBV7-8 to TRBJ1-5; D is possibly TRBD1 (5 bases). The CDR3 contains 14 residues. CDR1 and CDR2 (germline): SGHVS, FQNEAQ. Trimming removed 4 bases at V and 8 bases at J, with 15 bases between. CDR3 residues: CASSSKGVGKPQHF. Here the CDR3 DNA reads TGTGCCAGCAGCTCGAAAGGGGTAGGTAAGCCCCAGCATTTT.

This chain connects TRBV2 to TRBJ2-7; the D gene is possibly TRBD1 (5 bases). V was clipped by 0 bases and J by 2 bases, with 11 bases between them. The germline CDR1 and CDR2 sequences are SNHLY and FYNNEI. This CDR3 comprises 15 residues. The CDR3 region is CASSEALQGAYEQYF. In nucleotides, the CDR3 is TGTGCCAGCAGTGAAGCGCTCCAGGGTGCCTACGAGCAGTACTTC.

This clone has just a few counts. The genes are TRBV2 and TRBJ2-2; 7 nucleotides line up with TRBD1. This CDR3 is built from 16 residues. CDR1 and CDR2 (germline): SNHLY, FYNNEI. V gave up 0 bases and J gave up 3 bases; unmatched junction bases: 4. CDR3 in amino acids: CASSEARDRYTGELFF. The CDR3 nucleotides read TGTGCCAGCAGTGAAGCCCGGGACAGATACACCGGGGAGCTGTTTTTT. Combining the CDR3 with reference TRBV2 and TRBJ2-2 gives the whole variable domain EPEVTQTPSHQVTQMGQEVILRCVPISNHLYFYWYRQILGQKVEFLVSFYNNEISEKSEIFDDQFSVERPDGSNFTLKIRSTKLEDSAMYFCASSEARDRYTGELFFGEGSRLTVL.

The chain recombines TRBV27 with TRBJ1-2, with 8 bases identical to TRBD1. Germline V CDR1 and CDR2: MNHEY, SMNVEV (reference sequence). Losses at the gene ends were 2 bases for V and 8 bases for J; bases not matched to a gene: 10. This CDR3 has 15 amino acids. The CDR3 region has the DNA TGTGCCAGCAGTTTAACAGGGGGTCCTTTGTACGGCTACACCTTC. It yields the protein CASSLTGGPLYGYTF.

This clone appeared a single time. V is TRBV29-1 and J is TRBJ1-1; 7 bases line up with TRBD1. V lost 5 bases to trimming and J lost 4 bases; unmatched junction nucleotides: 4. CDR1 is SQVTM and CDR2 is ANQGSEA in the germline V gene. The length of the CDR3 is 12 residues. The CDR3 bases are TGCAGCGTTTCGTCAGGGGGCACTGAAGCTTTCTTT. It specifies CSVSSGGTEAFF.

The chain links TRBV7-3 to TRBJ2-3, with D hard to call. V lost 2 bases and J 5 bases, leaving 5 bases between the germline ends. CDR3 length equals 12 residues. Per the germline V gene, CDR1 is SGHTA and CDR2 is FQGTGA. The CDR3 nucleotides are TGTGCCAGCAGCTTACCAAAAGATACGCAGTATTTT. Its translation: CASSLPKDTQYF.

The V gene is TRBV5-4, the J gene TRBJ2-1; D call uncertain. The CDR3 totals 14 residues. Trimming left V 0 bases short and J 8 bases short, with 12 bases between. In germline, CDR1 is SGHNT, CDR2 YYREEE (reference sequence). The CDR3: CASSLETPIDEQFF. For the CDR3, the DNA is TGTGCCAGCAGCTTGGAGACTCCCATCGATGAGCAGTTCTTC.

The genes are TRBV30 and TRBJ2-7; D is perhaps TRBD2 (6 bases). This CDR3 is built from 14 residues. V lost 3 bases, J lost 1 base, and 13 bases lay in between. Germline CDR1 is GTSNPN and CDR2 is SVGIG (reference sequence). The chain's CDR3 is CAWRWGRRSYEQYF. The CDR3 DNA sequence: TGTGCCTGGAGGTGGGGGAGGAGGTCCTACGAGCAGTACTTC.

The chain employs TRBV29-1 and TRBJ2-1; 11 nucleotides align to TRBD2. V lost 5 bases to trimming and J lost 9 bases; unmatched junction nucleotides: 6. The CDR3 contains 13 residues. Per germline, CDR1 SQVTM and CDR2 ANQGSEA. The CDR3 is CSVLAGGRGEQFF. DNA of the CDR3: TGCAGCGTTCTAGCGGGGGGCCGGGGTGAGCAGTTCTTC.

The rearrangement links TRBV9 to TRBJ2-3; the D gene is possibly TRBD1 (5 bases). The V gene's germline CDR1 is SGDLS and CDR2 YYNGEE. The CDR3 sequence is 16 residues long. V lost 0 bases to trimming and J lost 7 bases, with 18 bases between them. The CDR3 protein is CASSVAQQVSQNTQYF. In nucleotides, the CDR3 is TGTGCCAGCAGCGTAGCTCAACAGGTCTCGCAAAATACGCAGTATTTT.

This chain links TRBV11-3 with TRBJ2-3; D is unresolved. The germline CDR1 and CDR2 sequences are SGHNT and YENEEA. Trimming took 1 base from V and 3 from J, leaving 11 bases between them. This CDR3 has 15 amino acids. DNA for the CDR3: TGTGCCAGCAGCTTAGGTGCTACCGGGACAGATACGCAGTATTTT. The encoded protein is CASSLGATGTDTQYF.

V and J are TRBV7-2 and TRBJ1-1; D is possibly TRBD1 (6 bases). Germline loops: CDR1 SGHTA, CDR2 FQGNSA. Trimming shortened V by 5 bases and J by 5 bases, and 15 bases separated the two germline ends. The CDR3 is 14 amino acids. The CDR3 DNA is TGTGCCAGCAGCGCTAGGGGGTCTTGGACTGAAGCTTTCTTT. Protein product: CASSARGSWTEAFF.

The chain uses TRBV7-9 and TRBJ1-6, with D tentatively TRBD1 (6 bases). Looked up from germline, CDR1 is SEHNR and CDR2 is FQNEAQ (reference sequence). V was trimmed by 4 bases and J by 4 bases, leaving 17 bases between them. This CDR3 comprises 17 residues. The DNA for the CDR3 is TGTGCCAGCAGCTCCGGAGGTCAGGGGCATTATAATTCACCCCTCCACTTT. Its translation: CASSSGGQGHYNSPLHF. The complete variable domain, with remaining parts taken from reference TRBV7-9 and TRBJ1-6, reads DTGVSQNPRHKITKRGQNVTFRCDPISEHNRLYWYRQTLGQGPEFLTYFQNEAQLEKSRLLSDRFSAERPKGSFSTLEIQRTEQGDSAMYLCASSSGGQGHYNSPLHFGNGTRLTVT.

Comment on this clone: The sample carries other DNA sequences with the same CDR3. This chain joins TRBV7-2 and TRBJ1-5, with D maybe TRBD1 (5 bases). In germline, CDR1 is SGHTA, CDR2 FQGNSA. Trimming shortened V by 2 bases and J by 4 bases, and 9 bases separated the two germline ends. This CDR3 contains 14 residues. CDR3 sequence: CASSLSGGNQPQHF. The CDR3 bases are TGTGCCAGCAGCTTAAGCGGGGGTAATCAGCCCCAGCATTTT.

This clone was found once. The CDR3 nucleotides are TGTGCCAGCAGCTACGAGTCCGGGGGAGACGAGCAGTACTTC. It codes for CASSYESGGDEQYF. The chain has TRBV6-5 and TRBJ2-7, with D possibly matching TRBD2 (6 bases). The CDR3 covers 14 residues. The V end was cut by 6 bases, the J end by 5 bases, with 17 bases between. Germline CDR1 reads MNHEY; CDR2 reads SVGAGI.

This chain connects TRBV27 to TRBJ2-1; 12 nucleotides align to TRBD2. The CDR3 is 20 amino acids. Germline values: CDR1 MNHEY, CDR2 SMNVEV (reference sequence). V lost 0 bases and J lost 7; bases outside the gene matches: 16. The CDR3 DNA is TGTGCCAGCAGTTTATCTCGGACTAGCGGGGCCGGCCCAAGGAAGAATGAGCAGTTCTTC. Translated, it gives CASSLSRTSGAGPRKNEQFF.

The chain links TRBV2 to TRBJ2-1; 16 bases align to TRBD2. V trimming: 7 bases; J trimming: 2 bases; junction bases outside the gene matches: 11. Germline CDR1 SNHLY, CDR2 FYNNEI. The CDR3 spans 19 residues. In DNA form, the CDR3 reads TGTGCCAGCACTCTGGGACTAGCGGGAGGGCCTTACGCCTACAATGAGCAGTTCTTC. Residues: CASTLGLAGGPYAYNEQFF. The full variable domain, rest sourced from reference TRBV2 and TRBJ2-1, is EPEVTQTPSHQVTQMGQEVILRCVPISNHLYFYWYRQILGQKVEFLVSFYNNEISEKSEIFDDQFSVERPDGSNFTLKIRSTKLEDSAMYFCASTLGLAGGPYAYNEQFFGPGTRLTVL.